Presented here are 13 T cell receptor beta chains from one specimen sequenced in a study of identical twins. TCRdb itself ran the 5' RACE reads through MiXCR, one entry per CDR3 protein. The sample has about 530,000 distinct CDR3 sequences, around 24% seen once. These sequences were also reported in another study, on yellow fever vaccine responses in identical twins.

Sequencing input: CD4+ T cells sorted from blood. Receptors originate from a woman under 30 in good health.

The V gene is TRBV28, the J gene TRBJ2-3; TRBD1 matches 12 bases. The germline V gene encodes CDR1 MDHEN and CDR2 SYDVKM. The CDR3 has 15 residues. V shed 6 bases and J 3 bases; nucleotides not matched to a gene: 4. The CDR3: CASRVGQGATDTQYF. CDR3 sequence (DNA): TGTGCCAGCAGAGTGGGACAGGGGGCTACAGATACGCAGTATTTT.

The chain couples TRBV12-3 or TRBV12-4 to TRBJ1-5; the D is unclear. Trimming pared 6 bases from V and 1 base from J, leaving 13 bases between. The CDR3 spans 15 residues. As DNA, the CDR3 is TGTGCCAGCAGCCCCTTTGGCCGCAGCAATCAGCCCCAGCATTTT. Translation gives CASSPFGRSNQPQHF.

The rearrangement uses TRBV3-1 and TRBJ1-2; no reliable D call. Germline values: CDR1 LGHDT, CDR2 YNNKEL (reference sequence). CDR3 size: 15 residues. The V end was cut by 1 base, the J end by 5 bases, with 14 bases between. CDR3 protein: CASSQGPAPLYGYTF. Written as DNA, the CDR3 is TGTGCCAGCAGCCAAGGACCGGCGCCCCTTTATGGCTACACCTTC.

The V gene is TRBV29-1, the J gene TRBJ2-7; 16 nucleotides agree with TRBD2. In germline, CDR1 is SQVTM, CDR2 ANQGSEA. V was pared by 5 bases and J by 2 bases, with 9 bases of the junction left unmatched. The CDR3 is 17 residues long. Written as DNA, the CDR3 is TGCAGCGTTACCGGGACTAGCGGGAGGGCCTCTACCTACGAGCAGTACTTC. Residues: CSVTGTSGRASTYEQYF.

This clonotype turned up a few times. The V call is TRBV2, the J call TRBJ2-7, with no clear D. From germline, CDR1 is SNHLY and CDR2 FYNNEI. V gave up 7 bases and J gave up 1 base, with 14 bases separating them. The length of the CDR3 is 14 residues. CDR3 protein: CASTIEIGSYEQYF. The DNA for the CDR3 is TGTGCCAGCACCATAGAAATTGGGTCCTACGAGCAGTACTTC.

This clonotype was seen only a few times. The V and J genes are TRBV29-1 and TRBJ2-1; D is unresolved. V dropped 4 bases and J dropped 6 bases, with 13 bases sitting between them. The CDR3 has 13 amino acids. From germline, CDR1 is SQVTM and CDR2 ANQGSEA. The CDR3 region has the DNA TGCAGCGTTGTGAAGACCACAGTCAATGAGCAGTTCTTC. Encoded protein: CSVVKTTVNEQFF.

This clonotype showed up just a few times. The chain uses TRBV10-3 and TRBJ2-2, with D uncertain. Trimming removed 8 bases from V and 5 bases from J, with 6 bases in between. The CDR3 has 11 residues. Germline V CDR1 and CDR2: ENHRY, SYGVKD. This CDR3 is CAIGPTGELFF. For the CDR3, the DNA is TGTGCCATCGGTCCTACCGGGGAGCTGTTTTTT.

V and J are TRBV12-3 or TRBV12-4 and TRBJ2-1, with 8 nucleotides matching TRBD2. CDR3 length: 14 amino acids. V was clipped by 5 bases and J by 8 bases; unmatched bases: 8. DNA of the CDR3: TGTGCCAGCAGTAAAAACGGGGGGGCCTATGAGCAGTTCTTC. Its protein is CASSKNGGAYEQFF.

This clonotype was seen once. The chain links TRBV7-2 to TRBJ2-1; D call uncertain. Germline V gene sequence: CDR1 SGHTA, CDR2 FQGNSA. This CDR3 spans 16 amino acids. The V and J ends lost 1 base and 0 bases respectively, with 10 bases between them. The CDR3 here is CASSLVPGTSYNEQFF. The DNA for the CDR3 is TGTGCCAGCAGCTTAGTGCCTGGAACCTCCTACAATGAGCAGTTCTTC.

The rearrangement links TRBV10-3 to TRBJ2-3; 8 bases fit TRBD1. V was pared by 0 bases and J by 0 bases, with 11 bases of the junction left unmatched. This CDR3 region has 19 residues. Germline loops: CDR1 ENHRY, CDR2 SYGVKD. The CDR3 here is CAISESRTGFPSSTDTQYF. CDR3 nucleotide sequence: TGTGCCATCAGTGAGTCGCGGACAGGGTTCCCCTCTAGCACAGATACGCAGTATTTT.

This clonotype has just a few counts. The J gene is TRBJ2-5, the V gene TRBV3-1; D uncertain. From germline, CDR1 is LGHDT and CDR2 YNNKEL (reference sequence). The CDR3 covers 14 residues. V dropped 2 bases and J dropped 2 bases, with 9 bases sitting between them. The DNA of the CDR3 is TGTGCCAGCAGCCAAATTTCTCAACAAGAGACCCAGTACTTC. This translates into CASSQISQQETQYF.

This clonotype occurred a few times. The chain combines TRBV20-1 with TRBJ2-7, with 7 bases that match TRBD1. The CDR3 loop spans 13 amino acids. Trimming cost V 6 bases and J 3 bases; bases outside gene matches: 8. CDR1 and CDR2 (germline): DFQATT, SNEGSKA (reference sequence). This CDR3 is CSALGQVGYEQYF. CDR3 coding DNA: TGCAGTGCCCTAGGACAGGTTGGCTACGAGCAGTACTTC.

This clonotype was seen only a few times. V is TRBV24-1 and J is TRBJ2-5; D is tentatively TRBD1 or TRBD2 (5 bases each). Trimming removed 9 bases from V and 0 bases from J, with 13 bases in between. Germline CDR1 and CDR2: KGHDR and SFDVKD. The CDR3 has 14 residues. The CDR3 nucleotides are TGTGCCACCTCCCCGGGGCTAAACCAAGAGACCCAGTACTTC. It yields the protein CATSPGLNQETQYF.